This T cell receptor beta chain came from a study of OX40 agonist ivuxolimab in advanced cancers. Across the whole study: Dose-escalation patients suffered from hepatocellular carcinoma, melanoma, renal cell or head and neck cancer. Partial responses were achieved by three patients: one hepatocellular carcinoma, two cutaneous melanoma.

Clones were read by immunoSEQ multiplex PCR, and TCRdb kept only the in-frame ones, dropping some. The sample shows 100,000 to 150,000 clones, 90% of them seen only once. Germline assignment: CDR1 SGHRS and CDR2 YFSETQ. With V trimmed by 5 bases and J by 7 bases, 5 bases remained unmatched. The CDR3 spans 13 residues. The rearrangement uses TRBV5-1 and TRBJ1-4; 7 bases fit TRBD1. The receptor was derived from an adult with an advanced solid tumor such as melanoma, head and neck, liver or kidney cancer. Source: CD4+ or CD8+ T cells sorted from blood, taken in a trial of the OX40 agonist ivuxolimab. The CDR3 is CASRDPGGEKLFF. The CDR3 nucleotides read TGCGCCAGCAGGGATCCAGGGGGTGAAAAACTGTTTTTT.